Below, one T cell receptor (beta chain) is given with its context. The antigen is not known. The source material, RNA transcripts, was used to amplify TCR beta CDR3 regions. The TCR CDR3 was amplified in a first-round RT-PCR using the HTBI primer set. MiXCR, applied by TCRdb to the multiplex PCR reads, yields one record per CDR3 protein. The sample holds about 680,000 distinct CDR3 sequences, approximately 36% seen once. This CDR3 is built from 16 residues. V lost 0 bases and J 5 bases, leaving 16 bases between the germline ends. Looked up from germline, CDR1 is WNHNN and CDR2 is SYGVQD (reference sequence). These data belong to a study of T cells in Graves' hyperthyroidism and ophthalmopathy. Study conclusions and caveats: Blood samples included most of the expanded thyroid clonotypes exceeding 0.001.

Newly diagnosed patients aged 18 to 65 had hyperthyroidism of under 2 months' duration. Patients were excluded for uncontrolled infection, other autoimmune disease, pregnancy or lactation. The PBMCs were taken from roughly 9.3 ml of fresh peripheral blood. The chain uses TRBV10-1 and TRBJ2-5; D might be TRBD1 or TRBD2, each matching 5 bases. What was sequenced was blood. The receptor's source is a woman between 40 and 55 years old with Graves' hyperthyroidism. The chain's CDR3 is CASSESRGVQGETQYF. The DNA for the CDR3 is TGCGCCAGCAGTGAGTCGCGAGGGGTACAAGGGGAGACCCAGTACTTC.